The rows below give T cell receptor beta chains drawn from one sample of a study of regulatory T cells in long-lasting Graves disease. TCRdb fed the multiplex PCR reads into MiXCR, producing one record per CDR3 protein. The repertoire holds hundreds of thousands of distinct CDR3 sequences, with about 16% as singletons. The sample also formed part of further work on T cells in Graves' hyperthyroidism and ophthalmopathy.

The source was peripheral blood mononuclear cells (PBMCs), collected at new diagnosis, from a patient treated with antithyroid drugs. All receptors come from a woman between 25 and 40 years old with Graves disease. CDR3s include the opening cysteine and the closing phenylalanine or tryptophan. D genes are given only for firm matches. A clone size is listed for some rows: how often the clone was seen (once, few, many), or a class if it is expanded.

abundance	v_gene	j_gene	d_gene	CDR3aa	CDR3nt
many	TRBV28	TRBJ2-5	TRBD1	CASSLVDRGETQYF	TGTGCCAGCAGTCTGGTCGACAGGGGAGAGACCCAGTACTTC
many	TRBV7-3	TRBJ2-1	TRBD2	CASSLKLAGANEQFF	TGTGCCAGCAGCTTAAAACTAGCGGGAGCCAATGAGCAGTTCTTC
few	TRBV18	TRBJ1-1	-	CASSESGPNTEAFF	TGTGCCAGCTCAGAAAGTGGACCAAACACTGAAGCTTTCTTT
many	TRBV28	TRBJ2-1	TRBD1	CASSSGQGWNEQFF	TGTGCCAGCAGCAGCGGACAGGGTTGGAATGAGCAGTTCTTC
many	TRBV3-1	TRBJ2-5	TRBD1	CASGRQGTETQYF	TGTGCCAGCGGAAGACAGGGAACGGAGACCCAGTACTTC
-	TRBV20-1	TRBJ2-7	TRBD2	CSARGGSNEQYF	TGCAGTGCTAGGGGCGGGAGTAACGAGCAGTACTTC
-	TRBV7-2	TRBJ1-2	-	CASEFLGSGINYGYTF	TGTGCCAGCGAATTTCTAGGTTCGGGGATTAACTATGGCTACACCTTC
few	TRBV25-1	TRBJ2-2	TRBD1	CASSQSLGQGRGNTGELFF	TGTGCCAGCAGTCAGAGTCTGGGACAGGGGCGAGGTAACACCGGGGAGCTGTTTTTT
many	TRBV27	TRBJ1-2	TRBD1	CASSFYDRGGGYTF	TGTGCCAGCAGTTTCTATGACAGGGGGGGAGGCTACACCTTC
many	TRBV2	TRBJ2-5	-	CASSKDRQETQYF	TGTGCCAGCAGTAAAGACAGACAAGAGACCCAGTACTTC
few	TRBV7-9	TRBJ2-1	-	CASSSPSRTYDEQFF	TGTGCCAGCAGCTCCCCTAGCCGGACGTACGATGAGCAGTTCTTC
-	TRBV5-1	TRBJ2-5	-	CASSPGPSERETQYF	TGCGCCAGCAGCCCCGGACCCTCCGAACGGGAGACCCAGTACTTC
many	TRBV10-3	TRBJ1-1	-	CAINKIAGNTEAFF	TGTGCCATTAATAAGATTGCAGGGAACACTGAAGCTTTCTTT
many	TRBV7-2	TRBJ2-7	TRBD2	CASSLDSLAGGEQYF	TGTGCCAGCAGCTTAGATAGTTTAGCGGGAGGCGAGCAGTACTTC
many	TRBV24-1	TRBJ2-3	TRBD2	CATSFPGLAGVDTQYF	TGTGCCACCAGCTTCCCGGGACTAGCGGGAGTGGATACGCAGTATTTT
few	TRBV29-1	TRBJ2-3	-	CSTGKMTDTQYF	TGCAGCACCGGGAAGATGACAGATACGCAGTATTTT
many	TRBV7-7	TRBJ2-7	-	CASSPGSGSYEQYF	TGTGCTAGCAGCCCCGGTAGCGGCTCCTACGAGCAGTACTTC
many	TRBV28	TRBJ2-5	TRBD2	CASSLELAGFETQYF	TGTGCCAGCAGTTTAGAACTAGCGGGATTCGAGACCCAGTACTTC
-	TRBV11-2	TRBJ2-5	-	CASSPLIGQEAQYF	TGTGCCAGCAGCCCCCTGATAGGGCAAGAGGCCCAGTACTTC
few	TRBV2	TRBJ2-7	-	CASSEIWEQYF	TGTGCCAGCAGTGAAATCTGGGAGCAGTACTTC
many	TRBV6-2/TRBV6-3	TRBJ2-3	TRBD2	CASPPGLAESSTDTQYF	TGTGCCAGCCCACCGGGACTAGCGGAGAGCTCCACAGATACGCAGTATTTT
many	TRBV29-1	TRBJ2-1	TRBD1	CSVDLRGGDRAYNEQFF	TGCAGCGTTGATTTAAGGGGAGGGGACAGGGCCTACAATGAGCAGTTCTTC
few	TRBV28	TRBJ1-2	-	CATRVTPDRAYGYTF	TGTGCCACCCGAGTTACCCCGGACAGAGCTTATGGCTACACCTTC
few	TRBV27	TRBJ2-2	TRBD1	CASSRQGLTGELFF	TGTGCCAGCAGTAGACAGGGTCTCACCGGGGAGCTGTTTTTT
-	TRBV3-1	TRBJ1-6	-	CASSQLGRTYNSPLHF	TGTGCCAGCAGCCAGTTGGGGAGAACCTATAATTCACCCCTCCACTTT
-	TRBV20-1	TRBJ1-1	-	CSARGEDGGDTEAFF	TGCAGTGCTAGAGGGGAGGACGGAGGGGACACTGAAGCTTTCTTT
many	TRBV6-1	TRBJ1-1	-	CASSRSGYTEAFF	TGTGCCAGCAGTAGATCAGGTTACACTGAAGCTTTCTTT
-	TRBV9	TRBJ2-1	TRBD2	CASSAGRTPSNEQFF	TGTGCCAGCAGCGCCGGGAGGACGCCCAGCAATGAGCAGTTCTTC
many	TRBV2	TRBJ2-3	-	CAARLTRGTDTQYF	TGTGCCGCCCGCCTGACTAGAGGCACAGATACGCAGTATTTT